This is a list of T cell receptor beta chains from one sample in a study of cytomegalovirus exposure and HLA in healthy donors. The assay was immunoSEQ multiplex PCR, and TCRdb's table has in-frame clones only and misses some. This sample has approximately 140,000 clones, with 76% found just once. Sequenced input: PBMCs. Source of these receptors: a man aged 40-49 years in good health and CMV-seronegative. The CDR3 runs from the conserved cysteine through the conserved F or W. Each record gives: D gene, clone size, J gene, V gene, CDR3 protein, CDR3 DNA. The D gene is left open where the match is weak. Clone size is not always given. Where it is, it says once, few, many or a class for expanded clones.

- - TRBJ2-3 TRBV7-2 CASSSSVGGGISTDTQYF TGTGCCAGCAGCTCCAGCGTAGGGGGGGGGATAAGCACAGATACGCAGTATTTT
- - TRBJ2-3 TRBV12-2 CASPPGCGDTQYF TGTGCAAGTCCCCCGGGGTGCGGGGATACGCAGTATTTT
- - TRBJ1-2 TRBV29-1 CSVDGNNYGYTF TGCAGCGTTGACGGGAATAACTATGGCTACACCTTC
TRBD1 - TRBJ1-4 TRBV7-6 CASSTQTGYEKLFF TGTGCCAGCAGCACACAGACAGGGTACGAAAAACTGTTTTTT
- medium-sized TRBJ2-7 TRBV30 CAWSDTYEQYF TGTGCCTGGAGTGACACCTACGAGCAGTACTTC
- - TRBJ1-2 TRBV6-5 CASSYEAGYGYTF TGTGCCAGCAGTTACGAAGCAGGCTATGGCTACACCTTC
TRBD1 - TRBJ2-1 TRBV6-1 CASSRDREMFNEQFF TGTGCCAGCTCTAGGGACAGGGAAATGTTCAATGAGCAGTTCTTC
- - TRBJ1-1 TRBV19 CASRGLGSDAQPEAFF TGTGCCAGTAGGGGACTTGGATCCGACGCGCAACCTGAAGCTTTCTTT
TRBD1 - TRBJ2-7 TRBV12-5 CASGLDRTGRPNYEQYF TGTGCTAGTGGTTTGGACCGGACAGGGAGGCCTAACTACGAGCAGTACTTC
TRBD1 - TRBJ2-5 TRBV7-9 CASGLQGSRAQETQYF TGTGCCAGCGGATTACAGGGGTCCCGAGCCCAAGAGACCCAGTACTTC
- few TRBJ2-2 TRBV10-2 CAVGAVNTGELFF TGCGCCGTGGGGGCAGTGAACACCGGGGAGCTGTTTTTT
- - TRBJ2-2 TRBV7-3 CASSKVASGELFF TGTGCCAGCAGCAAAGTAGCCTCCGGGGAGCTGTTTTTT